These 21 T cell receptor beta chains were all obtained from the same sample, sequenced in a study of T cell repertoires in cytomegalovirus infection. Via MiXCR, TCRdb re-called the reads, giving one row per CDR3 protein. Of some 940,000 distinct CDR3 sequences in the sample, roughly 31% were seen once. Antigen specificity for these receptors is unknown. Sequenced material: cultured CD8+ T cells from PBMCs, taken from culture after CMV antigen stimulation. Every receptor here comes from a human donor in good health (CMV status not recorded). Some clones in this sample may be carry-over from other donors' samples.

This clonotype was found a few times. The V gene is TRBV3-1, the J gene TRBJ2-3; D possibly corresponds to TRBD1 (5 bases). The ends were cut back, 0 bases at V and 1 base at J, with 11 bases in the middle. CDR3 length: 16 amino acids. The germline V gene has CDR1 LGHDT and CDR2 YNNKEL (reference sequence). This CDR3 reads CASSQDKGPRTDTQYF. The CDR3 DNA sequence: TGTGCCAGCAGCCAAGATAAGGGGCCTCGCACAGATACGCAGTATTTT.

This clonotype was seen just once. V usage is TRBV19 and J usage is TRBJ1-6; D is unresolved. Germline CDR1 and CDR2: LNHDA and SQIVND (reference sequence). This CDR3 is built from 15 residues. Trimming took off 5 bases at V and 5 bases at J, with 13 bases between the two ends. In DNA form, the CDR3 reads TGTGCCAGTAGTTTTTCCGGGAAGGATAATTCACCCCTCCACTTT. This codes for CASSFSGKDNSPLHF.

This clonotype was recorded a few times. The chain carries TRBV5-4 and TRBJ2-1, with 10 nucleotides matching TRBD1. J gave up 5 bases and V 2 bases, and 10 bases lay outside the gene matches. This CDR3 region has 17 residues. Germline lookup yields CDR1 SGHNT and CDR2 YYREEE (reference sequence). The CDR3 sequence is CASSFAPGQGLDNEQFF. DNA for the CDR3: TGTGCCAGCAGCTTCGCGCCGGGACAGGGGTTGGACAATGAGCAGTTCTTC.

This clonotype appeared a few times. J is TRBJ2-1 and V is TRBV28; 12 positions agree with TRBD1. Germline values: CDR1 MDHEN, CDR2 SYDVKM. J was trimmed by 4 bases and V by 5 bases; bases with no gene match: 12. The length of the CDR3 is 18 residues. The chain's CDR3 is CASSEGTGGSFIYNEQFF. DNA of the CDR3: TGTGCCAGCAGTGAGGGGACAGGGGGCTCGTTCATATACAATGAGCAGTTCTTC.

This clonotype was recorded a few times. V usage is TRBV27 and J usage is TRBJ1-1; D is perhaps TRBD1 (6 bases). The CDR3 is 15 residues long. Trimming pared 8 bases from V and 0 bases from J, leaving 16 bases between. Germline assignment: CDR1 MNHEY and CDR2 SMNVEV (reference sequence). The CDR3 protein is CASFTGLRMNTEAFF. Here the CDR3 DNA reads TGTGCCAGCTTTACAGGGCTACGGATGAACACTGAAGCTTTCTTT.

The chain combines TRBV7-2 with TRBJ2-7, with 7 nucleotides matching TRBD1. Germline CDR1 and CDR2: SGHTA and FQGNSA. This CDR3 has 14 amino acids. CDR3 in DNA: TGTGTCAGCAGCTCAGAACAGGGGAGCTACGAGCAGTACGTC. Its protein is CVSSSEQGSYEQYV.

The CDR3 region has the DNA TGTGCCAGTCTACAGCGGGGGTGGAGGGGGCTTAGCAATCAGCCCCAGCATTTT. Protein product: CASLQRGWRGLSNQPQHF. The J gene is TRBJ1-5, the V gene TRBV19; TRBD1 aligns across 7 bases. J lost 0 bases, V lost 8 bases, and 16 bases had no gene match. The CDR3 covers 18 residues. Germline-derived CDR1 and CDR2 are LNHDA and SQIVND (reference sequence).

This rearrangement joins TRBV7-9 to TRBJ1-5, with D maybe TRBD1 (5 bases). CDR3 length: 15 amino acids. CDR1 and CDR2 (germline): SEHNR, FQNEAQ (reference sequence). V lost 3 bases and J lost 7, with 16 bases in between. The CDR3 DNA follows: TGTGCCAGCAGCTTTTCGGGGGAGGATGGACAGCCCCAGCATTTT. Translated, it gives CASSFSGEDGQPQHF.

This clonotype was seen many times. CDR3 protein: CASTNNRAGELFF. The CDR3 DNA sequence: TGCGCCAGCACCAACAACAGGGCCGGGGAGCTGTTTTTT. The chain is built from TRBV10-2 and TRBJ2-2, with D possibly TRBD1 on 6 matching bases. CDR3 length: 13 amino acids. CDR1 WSHSY and CDR2 SAAADI come from the germline V gene. Trimming removed 7 bases from V and 6 bases from J, with 12 bases in between.

This clonotype showed up many times. The chain uses TRBV12-3 or TRBV12-4 and TRBJ1-5, with D perhaps matching TRBD1 (6 bases). This CDR3 is 13 amino acids long. Between the trimmed V and J ends, which lost 5 bases and 5 bases, there was a span of 10 bases. CDR3 protein: CASSPWTDQPQHF. In DNA form, the CDR3 reads TGTGCCAGCAGTCCGTGGACAGATCAGCCCCAGCATTTT.

The table lists this clonotype with a few counts. The V and J genes are TRBV4-1 and TRBJ1-1, with D unresolved. CDR3 length equals 13 residues. Germline CDR1 MGHRA, CDR2 YSYEKL. Trimming cost V 4 bases and J 4 bases, with 10 bases left between them. CDR3 nucleotide sequence: TGCGCCAGCAGCCCCCCGAGCGTCACTGAAGCTTTCTTT. Translating it yields CASSPPSVTEAFF.

This clonotype has ten or more counts. The rearrangement joins TRBV7-8 to TRBJ1-5, with D possibly matching TRBD1 (6 bases). CDR1 SGHVS and CDR2 FQNEAQ come from the germline V gene. Trimming left V 5 bases short and J 4 bases short, with 21 bases between. The CDR3 is 17 residues long. The CDR3 protein is CASSPSRLGATNQPQHF. CDR3 bases: TGTGCCAGCAGCCCCTCACGCCTGGGGGCGACTAATCAGCCCCAGCATTTT.

Comment on this clonotype: Being one base from a much bigger clone, this may be a read error. The chain uses TRBV7-2 and TRBJ1-1, with D possibly TRBD1 on 5 matching bases. Per germline, CDR1 SGHTA and CDR2 FQGNSA. The CDR3 is made up of 13 amino acids. The CDR3: CASSLGYKGMAYF. Written as DNA, the CDR3 is TGTGCCAGCAGCTTAGGCTATAAGGGGATGGCTTACTTT.

This clonotype was seen a few times. The CDR3 sequence is CASGLLSYTGGTEAFF. Here the CDR3 DNA reads TGTGCTAGTGGTTTGCTATCTTATACAGGGGGAACTGAAGCTTTCTTT. This rearrangement joins TRBV12-5 to TRBJ1-1; 8 nucleotides match TRBD1. The V gene end was trimmed by 2 bases and the J gene end by 5 bases; junction bases not matched to a gene: 10. CDR3 length: 16 amino acids. CDR1 LGHNT and CDR2 FRNRAP come from the germline V gene. Full variable domain (missing parts from reference TRBV12-5 and TRBJ1-1): DARVTQTPRHKVTEMGQEVTMRCQPILGHNTVFWYRQTMMQGLELLAYFRNRAPLDDSGMPKDRFSAEMPDATLATLKIQPSEPRDSAVYFCASGLLSYTGGTEAFFGQGTRLTVV.

This chain's CDR3 is CAIRRDSLLYGYTF. In nucleotides, the CDR3 is TGTGCCATTCGCAGGGATTCCCTTCTTTATGGCTACACCTTC. J is TRBJ1-2 and V is TRBV10-3; D is possibly TRBD1 (5 bases). The CDR3 runs 14 residues. Trimming removed 9 bases at V and 5 bases at J, with 19 bases between. Germline V gene lookup returns CDR1 ENHRY and CDR2 SYGVKD.

This clonotype was seen more than once but under ten times. The chain has TRBV6-6 and TRBJ1-1; weak D call: TRBD1 (6 bases). V lost 2 bases and J lost 4, with 11 bases in between. Per the germline V gene, CDR1 is MNHNY and CDR2 is SVGAGI (reference sequence). The length of the CDR3 is 14 residues. The CDR3 nucleotides are TGTGCCAGCAGTTACGTGGCAGGGGTCACTGAAGCTTTCTTT. Its protein is CASSYVAGVTEAFF.

V usage is TRBV2 and J usage is TRBJ2-3; D is undetermined. V dropped 5 bases and J dropped 0 bases, with 6 bases sitting between them. Per germline, CDR1 SNHLY and CDR2 FYNNEI. The CDR3 is made up of 13 amino acids. CDR3 protein: CASSIDSTDTQYF. CDR3 nucleotides: TGTGCCAGCAGTATTGACAGCACAGATACGCAGTATTTT.

CDR3 amino acids: CASSPSFQRNEQFF. As DNA, the CDR3 is TGTGCCAGCAGCCCCAGCTTCCAAAGGAATGAGCAGTTCTTC. The rearrangement uses TRBV7-9 and TRBJ2-1; D gene uncertain. The CDR3 is 14 amino acids. Trimming took 5 bases from V and 7 from J, leaving 15 bases between them. CDR1 is SEHNR and CDR2 is FQNEAQ in the germline V gene (reference sequence). Complete variable domain (other parts from reference TRBV7-9 and TRBJ2-1): DTGVSQNPRHKITKRGQNVTFRCDPISEHNRLYWYRQTLGQGPEFLTYFQNEAQLEKSRLLSDRFSAERPKGSFSTLEIQRTEQGDSAMYLCASSPSFQRNEQFFGPGTRLTVL.

This clonotype was recorded at least ten times. The rearrangement joins TRBV28 to TRBJ2-1; 8 bases map to TRBD1. Germline V gives CDR1 MDHEN, CDR2 SYDVKM. The CDR3 loop spans 15 amino acids. V shed 6 bases, J shed 3 bases, and the junction held 7 bases outside the gene matches. The CDR3: CASSPDRGLYNEQFF. The CDR3 region has the DNA TGTGCCAGCAGCCCCGACAGGGGCCTCTACAATGAGCAGTTCTTC.

There are a few counts of this clonotype. V usage is TRBV7-9 and J usage is TRBJ1-4, with TRBD1 matching 8 bases. Germline trimming cut 4 bases from V and 4 bases from J; bases unmatched to any gene: 11. CDR3 length: 17 amino acids. The V gene's germline CDR1 is SEHNR and CDR2 FQNEAQ (reference sequence). DNA for the CDR3: TGTGCCAGCAGCTCTACAGGGGGGGGCAGTATTAATGAAAAACTGTTTTTT. Its translation: CASSSTGGGSINEKLFF.

This clonotype came up a few times. This chain links TRBV4-1 with TRBJ1-2; unclear D gene. The germline V gene encodes CDR1 MGHRA and CDR2 YSYEKL. With 4 bases removed from V and 2 bases from J, the gap between germline ends came to 20 bases. The CDR3 covers 17 residues. The CDR3 loop is CASSPHFGGEVNYGYTF. The CDR3 DNA is TGCGCCAGCAGCCCTCACTTCGGTGGGGAGGTGAACTATGGCTACACCTTC.